Listed here is a single TCR beta chain. In its sample, this clone was seen a few times. The specificity of this receptor is unknown. Within one base of it there is no much larger clone, and no base qualities were kept. Patients with autoimmune disease history or receiving systemic immunosuppression were excluded from the trial. Peripheral blood for TCR sequencing was collected from all dose cohorts at baseline, on cycle 4 day 1, and on cycle 7 day 1. Samples came from an open-label, multicenter, first-in-human phase I dose-escalation trial of ivuxolimab. The trial enrolled adults with locally advanced or metastatic head and neck squamous cell, hepatocellular, melanoma or renal cell carcinoma. Before TCR sequencing, CD4+ and CD8+ T cells were separately sorted from peripheral blood. This record belongs to a study of OX40 agonist ivuxolimab in advanced cancers. As for the study more broadly: Ivuxolimab, which targeted the costimulatory receptor OX40 (CD134), was an agonistic, fully human IgG2 monoclonal antibody. Intravenous ivuxolimab was administered to patients every 2 weeks at six dose levels: 0.01, 0.1, 0.3, 1.5, 3 and 10 mg/kg. Among the approximately 50 dose-escalation patients, around 20 had hepatocellular carcinoma, approximately 15 melanoma, 9 renal cell carcinoma and 9 head and neck cancer. The dose-escalation cohort was about 87% male with a mean age of about 60 years, ranging from about 23 to 85. Prior anti-PD-1, anti-PD-L1 or anti-CTLA-4 therapy was permitted, and checkpoint inhibitors had been received by less than 45% of dose-escalation patients. Partial responses occurred in three dose-escalation patients, of whom one had hepatocellular carcinoma and two had cutaneous melanoma. The point of sequencing TCRbeta in the periphery was to test whether ivuxolimab changed TCR sequence diversity and drove clonal T-cell expansion. The paper covers the monotherapy dose-escalation part of the phase I ivuxolimab trial, which included N ≈ 52 patients.

According to the germline V gene, CDR1 reads SGHTA and CDR2 reads FQGTGA. V is reduced by 2 bases and J by 4 bases, leaving a spacing of 9 bases between them. Measured from the cysteine to the phenylalanine, the CDR3 is 14 residues long. Only CDR3 DNA is held: 42 bases, read in frame from base 1. Summary of the overall study and its limitations: The antigen specificity of the peripheral T cells that underwent clonal expansion was not determined. In the 0.1-3.0 mg/kg groups, partial responders had among the lowest normalized peripheral clonal expansion, particularly in CD8+ T cells. At doses of 0.1 to 3.0 mg/kg, clonal expansion of both CD4+ and CD8+ blood T cells was observed from baseline to week 6. After ivuxolimab, CD8+ T cells had more expanded clones than CD4+ T cells on average. Low levels of normalized T-cell clonal expansion were also seen in some patients who did not respond.

Genomic DNA was extracted from sorted cells for sequencing of the TCRbeta CDR3 region. The immunoSEQ Assay was used to sequence the TCRbeta CDR3 regions. TCRdb's version of the immuneACCESS table is confined to in-frame rearrangements and falls short of the full clone set. An unresolved V gene accounts for under half of the shortfall where checked; the remainder is of unknown origin. The sample table lists tens of thousands of clones, 87% of them with a count of one. 1.3% of the sample is held by the ten biggest clonotypes. The clonotype was recovered from an adult with an advanced solid tumor such as melanoma, head and neck, liver or kidney cancer. The sequencing used CD4+ or CD8+ T cells sorted from blood, collected in a trial of the OX40 agonist ivuxolimab. The sequence joins TRBV7-3 to TRBJ2-1; confidence is insufficient to name the D gene. The DNA sequence is as follows: TGTGCCAGCAGCTTAGAGGCAGGTTACAATGAGCAGTTCTTC. This codes for CASSLEAGYNEQFF.